This T cell receptor beta chain was recorded in a study of cytomegalovirus exposure and HLA in healthy donors. Study conclusions and caveats: Later examination showed HLA-associated TCR beta chains had greater clonal expansion than equally common others. Available immune exposure information was restricted to CMV serostatus only. HLA-A and HLA-B allele assignments for most subjects were reportedly predicted accurately using TCR beta sequences. Presence/absence comparisons presumed near-even sequencing depth among donors.

The PCR had 60 Vbeta and 13 Jbeta primers. Measured with immunoSEQ multiplex PCR; TCRdb has only the in-frame clones, and not every one. The repertoire has roughly 180,000 clones, 80% to 90% of them found once; the top ten carry approximately 2.2%. This clone was detected only once. Its antigen is undetermined. The CDR3 spans 15 residues. Germline V CDR1 and CDR2: MGHDK, SYGVNS. The J segment lost 5 bases and the V segment lost 5 bases, leaving 7 bases of the junction unmatched. The specimen sequenced was PBMCs. The receptor was derived from a male donor in good health and CMV-seronegative. J is TRBJ1-4 and V is TRBV25-1; 8 nucleotides align to TRBD1. The CDR3 spells CASSPTGGGNEKLFF. Written as DNA, the CDR3 is TGTGCCAGCAGTCCTACAGGGGGAGGGAATGAAAAACTGTTTTTT.